A single sample is the source of the 11 T cell receptor beta chains below, sequenced in a study of beta chain features in type 1 diabetes. Points from the study as a whole: In every one of the four CD4+ subsets, TCRB CDR3s were moderately but significantly shorter in Type 1 diabetes patients.

The investigators reverse transcribed all of the isolated RNA, so they sequenced expressed TCRB transcripts. Measured with immunoSEQ multiplex PCR; TCRdb has only the in-frame clones, and not every one. Of hundreds of thousands of clones listed, roughly 13% are singletons. No antigen has been identified for these receptors. Sequencing was performed on naive CD4+ T cells from blood. These TCRs come from a man in his late teens or twenties with type 1 diabetes.

This clone showed up just a few times. One junction end does not reproduce the germline sequence, and a read error may be involved. The rearrangement links TRBV19 to TRBJ1-2; no firm D call. There are 10 residues in the CDR3. CDR1 LNHDA and CDR2 SQIVND come from the germline V gene (reference sequence). The CDR3, as DNA: TGTGCCAGTACGAAGGATGGATACACCTTC. Protein product: CASTKDGYTF.

This chain connects TRBV18 to TRBJ2-2; 7 positions agree with TRBD1. Germline V CDR1 and CDR2: KGHSH, LQKENI. This CDR3 region has 15 residues. V lost 3 bases to trimming and J lost 2 bases; unmatched junction nucleotides: 3. CDR3 coding DNA: TGTGCCAGCTCACCGGGACAGAAAAACACCGGGGAGCTGTTTTTT. Its protein is CASSPGQKNTGELFF.

Note on this clone: The same CDR3 can be traced to other DNA sequences in this sample. J is TRBJ2-3 and V is TRBV25-1; D remains ambiguous. Trimming took 4 bases from V and 0 from J, leaving 5 bases between them. Germline V gene lookup returns CDR1 MGHDK and CDR2 SYGVNS. This CDR3 spans 13 amino acids. In nucleotides, the CDR3 is TGTGCCAGCAGTGCCCAGAGCACAGATACGCAGTATTTT. Translated: CASSAQSTDTQYF.

This clone was observed a few times. This rearrangement joins TRBV10-3 to TRBJ1-1; tentative D call: TRBD1 (6 bases). There are 11 residues in the CDR3. Germline V gives CDR1 ENHRY, CDR2 SYGVKD. V lost 10 bases and J 4 bases, leaving 10 bases between the germline ends. CDR3 protein: CATLGGTEAFF. The CDR3 DNA follows: TGTGCCACCCTAGGGGGCACTGAAGCTTTCTTT.

The V and J genes are TRBV28 and TRBJ2-3, with a tentative D call TRBD1 (5 bases). Per germline, CDR1 MDHEN and CDR2 SYDVKM. The CDR3 extends over 13 amino acids. Trimming removed 6 bases from V and 8 bases from J, with 15 bases in between. CDR3 sequence: CASSPTDLSTQYF. The CDR3 DNA reads TGTGCCAGCAGCCCGACAGATCTAAGTACGCAGTATTTT.

This chain joins TRBV7-2 and TRBJ2-6, with D perhaps matching TRBD2 (5 bases). Germline loops: CDR1 SGHTA, CDR2 FQGNSA. Trimming removed 5 bases from V and 0 bases from J, with 8 bases in between. The CDR3 has 15 residues. The CDR3 DNA follows: TGTGCCAGCAGCCGGGGAGTCTCTGGGGCCAACGTCCTGACTTTC. This translates into CASSRGVSGANVLTF.

For the CDR3, the DNA is TGTGCCCAGAGGTCGGGGCAGGGAGTCGGTACTGCCTACGAGCAGTACTTC. It specifies CAQRSGQGVGTAYEQYF. The rearrangement links TRBV30 to TRBJ2-7, with D tentatively TRBD1 or TRBD2 (5 bases each). The CDR3 has 17 amino acids. The germline CDR1 and CDR2 sequences are GTSNPN and SVGIG (reference sequence). Trimming took 8 bases from V and 2 from J, leaving 28 bases between them.

V and J are TRBV7-2 and TRBJ1-6; D call uncertain. Deletions cut 5 bases from V and 6 bases from J, with 17 bases between. Germline CDR1 SGHTA, CDR2 FQGNSA. The CDR3 spans 16 residues. The CDR3 loop is CASSPSARETNSPLHF. The CDR3 bases are TGTGCCAGCAGCCCGTCGGCGAGAGAGACTAATTCACCCCTCCACTTT.

The sample holds a few counts of this clone. This rearrangement joins TRBV28 to TRBJ2-5, with 8 positions matching TRBD2. CDR1 and CDR2 from the germline V gene are MDHEN and SYDVKM. The CDR3 is made up of 15 amino acids. The J segment lost 7 bases and the V segment lost 8 bases, leaving 15 bases of the junction unmatched. CDR3 nucleotides: TGTGCCAGCGACGTGGCTAGCGGGCGGAGGGTGACCCAGTACTTC. Protein product: CASDVASGRRVTQYF.

The sample holds a few counts of this clone. The chain recombines TRBV9 with TRBJ2-7; 7 nucleotides align to TRBD1. The CDR3 is 15 amino acids. V shed 3 bases and J 2 bases; nucleotides not matched to a gene: 8. CDR1 SGDLS and CDR2 YYNGEE come from the germline V gene. CDR3 amino acids: CASSGFRDRPYEQYF. CDR3 nucleotides: TGTGCCAGCAGCGGATTCCGGGACAGACCCTACGAGCAGTACTTC.

This clone came up a few times. The chain employs TRBV29-1 and TRBJ2-5, with no clear D. Trimming left V 4 bases short and J 1 base short, with 10 bases between. The germline gives CDR1 SQVTM, CDR2 ANQGSEA. The CDR3 sequence is 13 residues long. CDR3 amino acids: CSVVVRSQETQYF. CDR3 DNA sequence: TGCAGCGTTGTGGTGCGCAGCCAAGAGACCCAGTACTTC.